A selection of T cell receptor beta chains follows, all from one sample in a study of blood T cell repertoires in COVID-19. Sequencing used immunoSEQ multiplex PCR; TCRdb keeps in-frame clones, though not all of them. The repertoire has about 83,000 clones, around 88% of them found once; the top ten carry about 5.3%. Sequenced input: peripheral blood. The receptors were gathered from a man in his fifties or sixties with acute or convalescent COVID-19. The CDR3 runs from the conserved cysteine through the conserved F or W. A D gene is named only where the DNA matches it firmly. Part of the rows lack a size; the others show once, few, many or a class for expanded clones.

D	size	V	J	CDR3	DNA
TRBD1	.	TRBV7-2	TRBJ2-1	CASSFAGTGGDEQFF	TGTGCCAGCAGCTTCGCCGGGACAGGGGGCGATGAGCAGTTCTTC
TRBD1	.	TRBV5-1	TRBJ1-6	CASSPGTDNSPLHF	TGCGCCAGCAGCCCGGGGACAGATAATTCACCCCTCCACTTT
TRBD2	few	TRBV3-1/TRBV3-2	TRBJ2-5	CASRPGLAGPQETQYF	TGTGCCAGCAGACCCGGACTAGCGGGACCACAAGAGACCCAGTACTTC
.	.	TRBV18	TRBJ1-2	CASSPSDDRSYGYTF	TGTGCCAGCTCACCTTCTGATGACAGGAGTTATGGCTACACCTTC
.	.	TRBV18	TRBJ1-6	CASSPPSQADSPLHF	TGTGCCAGCTCACCACCGAGTCAGGCCGATTCACCCCTCCACTTT
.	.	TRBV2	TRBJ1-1	CASSVIQGGAFF	TGTGCCAGCAGCGTAATTCAGGGAGGAGCTTTCTTT
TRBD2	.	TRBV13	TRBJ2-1	CASTPGGSGNEQFF	TGTGCCAGCACACCCGGGGGGTCAGGAAATGAGCAGTTCTTC
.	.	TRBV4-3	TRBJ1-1	CASSQILGGDTEAFF	TGCGCCAGCAGCCAGATCTTAGGGGGAGACACTGAAGCTTTCTTT
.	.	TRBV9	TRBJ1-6	CASSVSGNNSPLHF	TGTGCCAGCAGCGTCTCGGGGAATAATTCACCCCTCCACTTT
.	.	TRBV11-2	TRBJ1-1	CASSPRAKGDRMNTEAFF	TGTGCCAGCAGCCCCAGGGCTAAAGGCGATCGAATGAACACTGAAGCTTTCTTT
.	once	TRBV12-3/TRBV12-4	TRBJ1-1	CASSPAGRGAFF	TGTGCCAGCAGTCCCGCCGGGAGGGGAGCTTTCTTT
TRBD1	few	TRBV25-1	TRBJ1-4	CASSGVPGQGHGEKLFF	TGTGCCAGCAGTGGAGTCCCGGGACAGGGTCACGGTGAAAAACTGTTTTTT
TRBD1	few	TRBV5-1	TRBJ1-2	CASSLESQTGLGARTF	TGCGCCAGCAGCCTAGAGAGCCAGACAGGGCTCGGGGCGCGCACCTTC
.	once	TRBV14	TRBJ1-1	CASSPPGLMEGAFF	TGTGCCAGCAGCCCCCCGGGACTCATGGAGGGAGCTTTCTTT
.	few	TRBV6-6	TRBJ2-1	CASSGEGHDYNEQFF	TGTGCCAGCAGCGGAGAGGGACACGATTACAATGAGCAGTTCTTC
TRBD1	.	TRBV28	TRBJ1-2	CASTGAAGQNYGYTF	TGTGCCAGCACCGGAGCCGCGGGACAGAACTATGGCTACACCTTC